These 26 T cell receptor beta chains were all obtained from the same sample, sequenced in a study of siplizumab effects on memory and regulatory T cells. Some clones are missing from TCRdb's copy, which holds only in-frame ones; the method was immunoSEQ multiplex PCR. The sample has 57,000 or so clones; 70% to 80% are singletons. The sequencing input was memory CD4+ T cells sorted from blood. The receptors were gathered from a human donor in good health.

The chain uses TRBV28 and TRBJ1-1; possibly TRBD1 for D (6 bases). The germline CDR1 and CDR2 sequences are MDHEN and SYDVKM. CDR3 length: 16 residues. The V gene lost 4 bases and the J gene lost 0 bases, with 15 bases spanning the gap. This CDR3 is CASSSKVQGLNTEAFF. CDR3 in DNA: TGTGCCAGCAGTTCAAAAGTACAGGGCCTGAACACTGAAGCTTTCTTT. Combining the CDR3 with reference TRBV28 and TRBJ1-1 gives the whole variable domain DVKVTQSSRYLVKRTGEKVFLECVQDMDHENMFWYRQDPGLGLRLIYFSYDVKMKEKGDIPEGYSVSREKKERFSLILESASTNQTSMYLCASSSKVQGLNTEAFFGQGTRLTVV.

Comments on this clone: This sample also contains other DNA sequences that code for the same CDR3. V gene TRBV30 combines with J gene TRBJ1-3; no firm D call. The CDR3 is 14 amino acids. Germline CDR1 is GTSNPN and CDR2 is SVGIG (reference sequence). V dropped 0 bases and J dropped 0 bases, with 6 bases sitting between them. CDR3 sequence reads: CAWSVGGSGNTIYF. Here the CDR3 DNA reads TGTGCCTGGAGTGTGGGAGGCTCTGGAAACACCATATATTTT.

A few counts support this clone. The V call is TRBV18, the J call TRBJ2-7; 7 positions agree with TRBD2. The CDR3 contains 14 residues. Unmatched junction bases numbered 4, after V lost 3 bases and J lost 2 bases. The germline CDR1 and CDR2 sequences are KGHSH and LQKENI. This chain's CDR3 is CASSPGGWTYEQYF. DNA for the CDR3: TGTGCCAGCTCACCCGGGGGGTGGACCTACGAGCAGTACTTC.

The chain joins TRBV7-2 to TRBJ2-3; the match to TRBD2 covers 13 bases. CDR1 is SGHTA, CDR2 FQGNSA, per germline. With 5 bases clipped from V and 0 bases from J, the junction kept 2 bases outside the gene matches. The CDR3 totals 16 residues. In DNA, the CDR3 is TGTGCCAGCAGCCGACTAGCGGGGGGCAGCACAGATACGCAGTATTTT. This gives the protein CASSRLAGGSTDTQYF.

For this clone: The sample has other DNA sequences that encode this CDR3 too. The chain carries TRBV29-1 and TRBJ1-2, with TRBD1 as a possible D gene (6 bases). Germline CDR1 is SQVTM and CDR2 is ANQGSEA. V lost 4 bases and J lost 7, with 13 bases in between. The CDR3 totals 12 residues. The CDR3: CSVGGGALGYTF. CDR3 bases: TGCAGCGTTGGAGGGGGGGCGCTTGGCTACACCTTC.

The table lists this clone with a few counts. The chain carries TRBV7-5 and TRBJ2-7; TRBD2 was called by the table and not checked on the DNA. TRBV7-5 corresponds to a pseudogene. CDR3 length equals 9 residues. As DNA, the CDR3 is TGTGTCAGAAGCTGCCCGGGTTACTTC. Protein: CVRSCPGYF.

The V and J genes are TRBV7-2 and TRBJ2-7; D ambiguous. The CDR3 sequence is 13 residues long. V gave up 1 base and J gave up 7 bases, with 11 bases separating them. Germline CDR1 SGHTA, CDR2 FQGNSA. In nucleotides, the CDR3 is TGTGCCAGCAGCTTAGAAGTCAGTTCAGAGCAGTACTTC. It encodes CASSLEVSSEQYF.

To note about this clone: A read error may account for a junction end that differs from germline. The chain joins TRBV11-2 to TRBJ1-1, with D possibly being TRBD1 (6 bases). This CDR3 has 14 amino acids. Looked up from germline, CDR1 is SGHAT and CDR2 is FQNNGV. The CDR3 is CASSQNLGGPLLDF. CDR3 bases: TGTGCCAGCAGCCAAAACCTGGGGGGGCCCCTTCTGGACTTT.

The sample holds a few counts of this clone. DNA of the CDR3: TGTGCCAGCAGCCCCTCGAGCGGGGGGGCTTACAATGAGCAGTTCTTC. Translating it yields CASSPSSGGAYNEQFF. The rearrangement links TRBV9 to TRBJ2-1, with 10 bases lining up with TRBD2. V lost 4 bases to trimming and J lost 4 bases; unmatched junction nucleotides: 8. Germline V gene sequence: CDR1 SGDLS, CDR2 YYNGEE. The CDR3 loop spans 16 amino acids.

Here the CDR3 DNA reads TGCAGCGTTAATCAAGGGACAGGGGGGCAACAGACCCAGTACTTC. Protein: CSVNQGTGGQQTQYF. This rearrangement joins TRBV29-1 to TRBJ2-5; 11 bases fit TRBD1. The length of the CDR3 is 15 residues. CDR1 is SQVTM and CDR2 is ANQGSEA in the germline V gene. Germline trimming cut 5 bases from V and 6 bases from J; bases unmatched to any gene: 11. The full variable domain, in which reference TRBV29-1 and TRBJ2-5 provide the parts outside the CDR3, is SAVISQKPSRDICQRGTSLTIQCQVDSQVTMMFWYRQQPGQSLTLIATANQGSEATYESGFVIDKFPISRPNLTFSTLTVSNMSPEDSSIYLCSVNQGTGGQQTQYFGPGTRLLVL.

This clone was detected only a few times. J is TRBJ1-1 and V is TRBV19; possibly TRBD1 for D (6 bases). Germline CDR1 reads LNHDA; CDR2 reads SQIVND (reference sequence). The CDR3 is 13 amino acids. Trimming took 10 bases from V and 3 from J, leaving 15 bases between them. CDR3 amino acids: CATQQGGHTEAFF. The CDR3 DNA follows: TGTGCCACACAACAGGGCGGGCACACTGAAGCTTTCTTT.

The chain has TRBV30 and TRBJ1-6; D perhaps matches TRBD1 (5 bases). The CDR3 covers 17 residues. Germline V CDR1 and CDR2: GTSNPN, SVGIG (reference sequence). Trimming cost V 0 bases and J 10 bases, with 22 bases left between them. The CDR3: CAWSVGGRSWAGSPLHF. CDR3 DNA sequence: TGTGCCTGGAGTGTGGGGGGACGGAGTTGGGCAGGGTCACCCCTCCACTTT.

The V call is TRBV28, the J call TRBJ2-5; D possibly corresponds to TRBD2 (7 bases). This CDR3 has 18 amino acids. V lost 3 bases and J lost 3, with 23 bases in between. Germline-derived CDR1 and CDR2 are MDHEN and SYDVKM. The CDR3: CASSFGFGGPTRKETQYF. The CDR3 DNA reads as TGTGCCAGCAGTTTTGGGTTCGGGGGGCCAACCAGGAAAGAGACCCAGTACTTC.

The chain joins TRBV30 to TRBJ2-7, with TRBD2 as a possible D gene (5 bases). CDR1 and CDR2 from the germline V gene are GTSNPN and SVGIG (reference sequence). The V and J ends lost 1 base and 4 bases respectively, with 8 bases between them. The CDR3 has 12 residues. CDR3 sequence: CAWSGTSYEQYF. The CDR3 nucleotides read TGTGCCTGGAGTGGGACTTCGTACGAGCAGTACTTC.

This clone was recorded only once. The V gene is TRBV15, the J gene TRBJ1-5; D call uncertain. Germline V gene data show CDR1 as LNHNV and CDR2 as YYDKDF (reference sequence). This CDR3 is 14 amino acids long. Trimming took off 1 base at V and 1 base at J, with 5 bases between the two ends. CDR3 bases: TGTGCCACCAGCAGAGTTGGCAGCAATCAGCCCCAGCATTTT. Its protein product is CATSRVGSNQPQHF.

CDR3 coding DNA: TGTGCCAGCAGCTTTGAAGGGGGCGACAGTACGCAGTATTTT. It codes for CASSFEGGDSTQYF. The V call is TRBV7-3, the J call TRBJ2-3; 7 bases map to TRBD1. The trim removed 3 bases at V and 8 bases at J, leaving 8 bases unmatched. CDR1 and CDR2 from the germline V gene are SGHTA and FQGTGA. The CDR3 is 14 residues long.

About this clone: Additional DNA sequences in this sample encode the identical CDR3. The V gene is TRBV6-1, the J gene TRBJ2-2; 10 nucleotides agree with TRBD2. CDR1 is MNHNS, CDR2 SASEGT, per germline. The CDR3 loop spans 15 amino acids. J lost 0 bases, V lost 5 bases, and 0 bases had no gene match. The CDR3 is CASSSGGANTGELFF. CDR3 DNA: TGTGCCAGCAGTAGCGGGGGGGCGAACACCGGGGAGCTGTTTTTT.

The genes are TRBV9 and TRBJ2-5; possibly TRBD2 for D (6 bases). CDR1 and CDR2 (germline): SGDLS, YYNGEE. V was shortened by 0 bases and J by 4 bases, with 16 bases between the two germline ends. This CDR3 comprises 16 residues. The CDR3 sequence is CASSVVAGRGGETQYF. The CDR3, as DNA: TGTGCCAGCAGCGTAGTGGCGGGGCGGGGTGGAGAGACCCAGTACTTC.

A single count supports this clone. The rearrangement uses TRBV11-2 and TRBJ2-1; TRBD2 matches at 9 bases. Germline V gene lookup returns CDR1 SGHAT and CDR2 FQNNGV. V was clipped by 5 bases and J by 9 bases; unmatched bases: 8. This CDR3 is built from 14 residues. The CDR3 region has the DNA TGTGCCAGCAGCGTACCGGGACTAGCAATTGAGCAGTTCTTC. Translating gives CASSVPGLAIEQFF.

This sequence joins TRBV25-1 and TRBJ2-5; no reliable D call. The CDR3 is 14 amino acids. Trimming took off 2 bases at V and 2 bases at J, with 9 bases between the two ends. Per the germline V gene, CDR1 is MGHDK and CDR2 is SYGVNS. In DNA form, the CDR3 reads TGTGCCAGCAGTGAACGAAAGATACAAGAGACCCAGTACTTC. Its translation: CASSERKIQETQYF.

This sequence joins TRBV15 and TRBJ2-3; D not certain. CDR3 size: 13 residues. Deletions cut 1 base from V and 9 bases from J, with 11 bases between. Looked up from germline, CDR1 is LNHNV and CDR2 is YYDKDF (reference sequence). CDR3 DNA: TGTGCCACCAGCAGAGGAGGAAAGGACACGCAGTATTTT. Its protein is CATSRGGKDTQYF.

For the CDR3, the DNA is TGTGCCAGTAGTACCTCCGGGACTAGGAATGTCGCAGATACGCAGTATTTT. Protein sequence: CASSTSGTRNVADTQYF. The chain joins TRBV19 to TRBJ2-3; 8 bases fit TRBD2. The CDR3 loop spans 17 amino acids. The V segment lost 4 bases and the J segment 4 bases; nucleotides outside the gene matches: 13. Germline V gene data show CDR1 as LNHDA and CDR2 as SQIVND (reference sequence).

This clone was picked up a small number of times. The V and J genes are TRBV4-3 and TRBJ2-7, with D unresolved. Per the germline V gene, CDR1 is LGHNA and CDR2 is YSLEER. The CDR3 runs to 15 residues. V shed 1 base and J shed 4 bases, with 14 bases lying between them. CDR3 DNA: TGCGCCAGCAGCCAAGTACCCAGCCCTGAATACGAGCAGTACTTC. Amino acids: CASSQVPSPEYEQYF.

The chain has TRBV28 and TRBJ1-2; D not resolved. This CDR3 spans 13 amino acids. The V and J ends lost 3 bases and 0 bases respectively, with 5 bases between them. CDR1 is MDHEN, CDR2 SYDVKM, per germline. CDR3 amino acids: CASSFVTNYGYTF. The CDR3 coding sequence is TGTGCCAGCAGTTTCGTCACTAACTATGGCTACACCTTC.

J is TRBJ1-2 and V is TRBV15; D is unclear. CDR1 LNHNV and CDR2 YYDKDF come from the germline V gene (reference sequence). This CDR3 has 18 residues. V was cut by 0 bases and J by 8 bases, with 25 bases left in between. CDR3 DNA: TGTGCCACCAGCAGAGACCTGTTGGTCCAAACAACAGCCGGAGGCTACACCTTC. Protein product: CATSRDLLVQTTAGGYTF.

This clone has just a few counts. V and J are TRBV7-2 and TRBJ2-1; TRBD1 matches 8 bases. The junction had 12 bases not matched to a gene; V was cut back by 3 bases and J by 5 bases. Germline V gives CDR1 SGHTA, CDR2 FQGNSA. The CDR3 loop spans 17 amino acids. CDR3 amino acids: CASSFPVTGQANNEQFF. CDR3 DNA sequence: TGTGCCAGCAGCTTCCCCGTGACGGGACAGGCAAACAATGAGCAGTTCTTC.